Below, 2 T cell receptor beta chains from the same sample are listed, as sequenced in a study of blood T cells in healthy people across ages. Primers used in a second PCR of about 7 to 11 cycles were a sample-barcoded 5' primer and a J-beta primer mix. TCRdb ran MiXCR on the 5' RACE reads and lists one entry per CDR3 protein. This table holds 700,000 to 1,000,000 distinct CDR3 sequences, approximately 48% found once. The specimen was blood. The receptors originated from a man in his 60s in good health.

The table lists this clonotype with a few counts. V usage is TRBV6-2 or TRBV6-3 and J usage is TRBJ2-1; 7 bases align to TRBD1. CDR1 and CDR2 from the germline V gene are MNHEY and SVGEGT. This CDR3 is 14 amino acids long. Trimming at V came to 10 bases and at J to 6 bases, leaving 12 bases not matched to a gene. The CDR3: CAISTGTVSNEQFF. The CDR3 DNA reads TGTGCCATTTCGACCGGGACAGTCTCCAATGAGCAGTTCTTC.

As concerns this clonotype: Mismatch with germline at one junction end may stem from a read error. The V call is TRBV28, the J call TRBJ2-3; 11 nucleotides line up with TRBD2. The germline CDR1 and CDR2 sequences are MDHEN and SYDVKM. This CDR3 contains 15 residues. CDR3 in amino acids: CASGTTSGATETQYF. The CDR3 coding sequence is TGTGCCAGCGGCACGACTAGCGGGGCAACAGAGACGCAGTATTTT.